The next 14 T cell receptor beta chains were all read from a single sample in a study of T-cell memory formation after mild COVID-19. TCRdb independently ran MiXCR on the 5' RACE reads; one entry per CDR3 protein. The table lists about 180,000 distinct CDR3 sequences, around 18% of them singletons, with 3.9% in the top ten. Source material: PBMCs or a T cell subset sorted from them (not recorded which). These receptor sequences come from a man aged 18 to 30 who had mild COVID-19 (a few samples of this study predate the infection). Cell type and time point are not known.

This rearrangement joins TRBV5-6 to TRBJ2-4; D perhaps matches TRBD1 (5 bases). The germline V gene encodes CDR1 SGHDT and CDR2 YYEEEE. CDR3 size: 15 residues. V gave up 7 bases and J gave up 4 bases, with 18 bases separating them. CDR3 in amino acids: CASSYEGVSKNIQYF. In DNA, the CDR3 is TGTGCCAGCTCCTACGAAGGGGTGTCAAAAAACATTCAGTACTTC.

CDR3 nucleotides: TGTGCCAGCAGCTCCCCGACAGGCAATAACTATGGCTACACCTTC. This gives the protein CASSSPTGNNYGYTF. The chain has TRBV9 and TRBJ1-2, with D possibly TRBD1 on 6 matching bases. CDR1 and CDR2 (germline): SGDLS, YYNGEE. The V and J ends lost 4 bases and 1 base respectively, with 14 bases between them. The CDR3 has 15 amino acids.

The rearrangement uses TRBV6-5 and TRBJ2-5; perhaps TRBD1 as D (6 bases). The CDR3 has 15 amino acids. Deletions cut 6 bases from V and 2 bases from J, with 16 bases between. Germline V gene data show CDR1 as MNHEY and CDR2 as SVGAGI. The CDR3 is CASRITGTTQETQYF. DNA for the CDR3: TGTGCCAGCAGGATCACCGGGACAACACAAGAGACCCAGTACTTC.

V gene TRBV12-3 or TRBV12-4 combines with J gene TRBJ2-5; D is possibly TRBD2 (6 bases). V shed 3 bases and J shed 7 bases, with 18 bases lying between them. This CDR3 contains 15 residues. CDR3 bases: TGTGCCAGCAGTTTGGGACTGCCACACGGTGGGACCCAGTACTTC. Translating gives CASSLGLPHGGTQYF.

In regard to this clonotype: One end of the junction does not line up with germline, which may come from a read error. V and J are TRBV7-7 and TRBJ2-6; D unresolved. This CDR3 is 17 amino acids long. Germline values: CDR1 SSHAT, CDR2 FNYEAQ (reference sequence). The CDR3 reads CASSSSVGRSGANVLTF. The CDR3 region has the DNA TGTGCTAGCAGCTCCTCGGTCGGCAGATCTGGGGCCAACGTCCTGACTTTC.

This clonotype was observed a handful of times. This CDR3 reads CSARERVVYGYTF. Written as DNA, the CDR3 is TGCAGTGCTAGAGAGCGGGTCGTCTATGGCTACACCTTC. This chain uses TRBV20-1 with TRBJ1-2; no clear D. V was cut by 0 bases and J by 4 bases, with 9 bases left in between. The CDR3 length is 13 residues. CDR1 and CDR2 from the germline V gene are DFQATT and SNEGSKA (reference sequence).

This clonotype was observed a handful of times. The rearrangement uses TRBV6-2 or TRBV6-3 and TRBJ2-1; maybe TRBD1 (5 bases). Trimming stripped 0 bases from V and 4 bases from J, with 7 bases between. CDR3 length: 14 residues. Germline V gives CDR1 MNHEY, CDR2 SVGEGT. As DNA, the CDR3 is TGTGCCAGCAGTTACTCAGGGGCTTACAATGAGCAGTTCTTC. It translates to CASSYSGAYNEQFF.

This clonotype was picked up a small number of times. This rearrangement joins TRBV3-1 to TRBJ2-1, with 8 positions matching TRBD1. V trimming: 0 bases; J trimming: 4 bases; junction bases outside the gene matches: 2. The length of the CDR3 is 15 residues. Germline CDR1 LGHDT, CDR2 YNNKEL (reference sequence). The chain's CDR3 is CASSQEQGVYNEQFF. The CDR3 region has the DNA TGTGCCAGCAGCCAAGAACAGGGGGTATACAATGAGCAGTTCTTC.

In its sample, this clonotype was seen a few times. CDR3: CASSLLGSGETQYF. DNA of the CDR3: TGTGCCAGCAGTCTACTGGGAAGCGGAGAGACCCAGTACTTC. The chain employs TRBV3-1 and TRBJ2-5, with D possibly TRBD2 on 5 matching bases. The CDR3 runs to 14 residues. V gave up 6 bases and J gave up 4 bases, with 15 bases separating them. Germline CDR1 and CDR2: LGHDT and YNNKEL (reference sequence).

The table lists this clonotype with a few counts. The chain carries TRBV18 and TRBJ1-2; possibly TRBD1 for D (6 bases). This CDR3 is 14 amino acids long. V was clipped by 3 bases and J by 8 bases, with 16 bases between them. Germline V CDR1 and CDR2: KGHSH, LQKENI. The CDR3 reads CASSPDRSSSGYTF. The CDR3 nucleotides are TGTGCCAGCTCACCCGACAGGTCGTCCTCCGGCTACACCTTC.

This chain uses TRBV5-1 with TRBJ1-2; D gene unclear. The germline gives CDR1 SGHRS, CDR2 YFSETQ. With 2 bases removed from V and 1 base from J, the gap between germline ends came to 6 bases. The CDR3 is 13 amino acids. The CDR3 bases are TGCGCCAGCAGCTTTACGGATAACTATGGCTACACCTTC. Translating it yields CASSFTDNYGYTF.

V gene TRBV7-2 combines with J gene TRBJ2-1; D might be TRBD2 (7 bases). The V and J ends lost 10 bases and 5 bases respectively, with 21 bases between them. The CDR3 length is 15 residues. The germline V gene has CDR1 SGHTA and CDR2 FQGNSA. The CDR3 loop reads CATQEGGLPHNEQFF. In nucleotides, the CDR3 is TGTGCCACCCAAGAAGGGGGACTACCCCACAATGAGCAGTTCTTC.

This clonotype was seen only a few times. The rearrangement links TRBV5-6 to TRBJ2-5, with D perhaps being TRBD1 or TRBD2 (6 bases each). This CDR3 is built from 16 residues. Germline values: CDR1 SGHDT, CDR2 YYEEEE. V dropped 3 bases and J dropped 5 bases, with 20 bases sitting between them. DNA for the CDR3: TGTGCCAGCAGCTCCGGACTGAGGGGGGAATGGGAGACCCAGTACTTC. Amino acid sequence: CASSSGLRGEWETQYF.

The rearrangement joins TRBV10-3 to TRBJ2-5, with D unresolved. The CDR3 contains 14 residues. Germline V lookup: CDR1 ENHRY, CDR2 SYGVKD. The ends were cut back, 4 bases at V and 4 bases at J, with 13 bases in the middle. The CDR3 loop reads CAISVPRSGETQYF. The CDR3, as DNA: TGTGCCATCAGTGTTCCGAGATCAGGAGAGACCCAGTACTTC.